This TCR beta chain was sequenced in a study of a mutant IDH1 vaccine in newly diagnosed glioma. Study as a whole: Patients had received radiotherapy, temozolomide, or both previously, most receiving both.

The method was immunoSEQ multiplex PCR; TCRdb's version includes in-frame clones alone and lacks a portion of them. The sample has some 60,000 clones; 75% to 85% are singletons. The V segment lost 4 bases and the J segment 7 bases; nucleotides outside the gene matches: 9. This CDR3 is 14 amino acids long. The V gene's germline CDR1 is KGHSH and CDR2 LQKENI. Regarding this clone: Its antigen is unknown.

As to time point: week 35, safety follow-up. Vaccination used 300 ug of mutant IDH1 20-mer peptide per dose, with topical imiquimod. The sequenced sample was PBMCs, obtained from a glioma patient whose treatment included an IDH1 peptide vaccine. The chain recombines TRBV18 with TRBJ2-7, with 8 bases matching TRBD1. This TCR came from a man aged 40-49 years with glioma. CDR3 in amino acids: CASSLRVDRVEQYF. DNA for the CDR3: TGTGCCAGCTCACTGCGGGTGGACAGGGTAGAGCAGTACTTC.